This T cell receptor beta chain derives from a study of cytomegalovirus exposure and HLA in healthy donors. As regards this clone: Its antigen is not known.

The study, taken as a whole, reports: Cytomegalovirus association was assigned to approximately 180 TCR beta chains.

Both 60 Vbeta primers and 13 Jbeta primers went into the PCR. The protocol was immunoSEQ multiplex PCR, while the TCRdb copy is restricted to in-frame clones and leaves out a portion. This table has about 160,000 clones, approximately 80% appearing once. The sequence derives from a man aged 25-40 years in good health and CMV-seronegative. The material sequenced was PBMCs.

The DNA of the CDR3 is TGTGCCAGCAGCACCGACATCTCCTACGAGCAGTACTTC. It translates to CASSTDISYEQYF. The chain combines TRBV5-6 with TRBJ2-5; D is unresolved. The J call may be mistaken, given a closer DNA end match to TRBJ2-7. The germline gives CDR1 SGHDT, CDR2 YYEEEE. This CDR3 is 13 amino acids long.